This TCR beta chain stems from a study of beta chain features in type 1 diabetes. Study-level points and caveats: Researchers report that Type 1 diabetes patients had moderately but significantly shorter TCRB CDR3s across all four CD4+ subsets. For type 1 diabetes patients, VDJ junctions showed fewer insertions and more deletions.

Looked up from germline, CDR1 is SGHAT and CDR2 is FQNNGV. The CDR3 totals 14 residues. V was cut by 3 bases and J by 4 bases, with 10 bases left in between. Of the isolated RNA, all was reverse transcribed, and so the sequenced material was expressed TCRB transcripts. An average near 3.57 million reads came from naive, central memory and regulatory T cell samples. Profiled with immunoSEQ multiplex PCR; TCRdb holds only in-frame clones, not every one. The profile shows about 620,000 clones, about 16% of them singletons. Markers CD45RO/CCR7/CD25/CD127/CD95/CD27 served to sort CD4+ naive, central memory, regulatory and stem cell-like memory cells. There are a few counts of this clone. What it recognizes is unknown.

The sequenced material came from naive CD4+ T cells from blood. The gene calls are TRBV11-2 and TRBJ1-3; D gene uncertain. This TCR derives from a man younger than 35 in good health. The CDR3 protein is CASSFSSQGNTIYF. CDR3 sequence (DNA): TGTGCCAGCAGCTTTTCATCGCAAGGAAACACCATATATTTT.